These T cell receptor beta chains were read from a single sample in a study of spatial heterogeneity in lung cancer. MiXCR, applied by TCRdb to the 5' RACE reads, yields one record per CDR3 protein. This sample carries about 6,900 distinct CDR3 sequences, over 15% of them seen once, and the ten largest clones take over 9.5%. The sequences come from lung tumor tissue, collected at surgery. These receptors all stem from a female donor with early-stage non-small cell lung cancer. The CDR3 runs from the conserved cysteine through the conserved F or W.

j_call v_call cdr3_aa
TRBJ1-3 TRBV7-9 CASGMGGSGNTIYF
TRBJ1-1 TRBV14 CASSQEGVGVNTEAFF
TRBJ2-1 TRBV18 CASSPGDIYDPEQFF
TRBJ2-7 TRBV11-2 CASSLASGNAFYEQYF
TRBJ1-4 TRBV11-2 CASSLAGGAGEKLFF
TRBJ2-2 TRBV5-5 CASSSLWTGELFF
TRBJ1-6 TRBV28 CASIDRGLNSPLHF
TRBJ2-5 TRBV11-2 CASSLPGQETQYF
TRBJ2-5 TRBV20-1 CSASGGGETQYF
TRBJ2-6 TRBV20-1 CSAMPAQGTGANVLTF
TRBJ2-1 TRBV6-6 CASSRTGHEQFF
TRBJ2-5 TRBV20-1 CSARTGEGQETQYF
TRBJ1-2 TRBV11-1 CASSIGQFGYTF
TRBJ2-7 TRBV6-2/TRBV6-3 CASSYTHSASSYEQYF
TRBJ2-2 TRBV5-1 CASSLGQGIGELFF
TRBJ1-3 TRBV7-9 CASSTYLGTRAVSSGNTIYF
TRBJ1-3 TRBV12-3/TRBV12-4 CASSTTGALSGNTIYF
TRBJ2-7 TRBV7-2 CASSLWTGKDEQYF
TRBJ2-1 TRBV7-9 CASSDTGGPQFF
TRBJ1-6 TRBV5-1 CASSQDSYNSPLHF
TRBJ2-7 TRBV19 CASHPRGTGFYYEQYF
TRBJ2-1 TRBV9 CASSTTHNEQFF
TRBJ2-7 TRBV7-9 CASSPPRTATYEQYF
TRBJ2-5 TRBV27 CASSFRPGGLSDF
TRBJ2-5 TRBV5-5 CASSLPGKETQYF
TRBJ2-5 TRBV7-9 CASRKTTGGDFETQYF
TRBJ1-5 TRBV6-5 CASGPGSNQPQHF
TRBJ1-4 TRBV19 CASAGQGATNEKLFF
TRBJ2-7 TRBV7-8 CASSPVAGGPPYEQYF
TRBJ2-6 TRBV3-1 CASSPFLQGRSGANVLTF
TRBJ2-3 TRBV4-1 CASSQAGQARTDTQYF
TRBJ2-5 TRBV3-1 CASSPNRVQETQYF
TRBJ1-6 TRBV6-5 CASIALSGASPLHF
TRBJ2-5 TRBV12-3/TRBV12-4 CASSFGGPLQETQYF
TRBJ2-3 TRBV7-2 CASSLTDTQYF
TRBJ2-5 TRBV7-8 CASSLAGREPQETQYF
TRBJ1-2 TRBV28 CASTSGQGGGYTF
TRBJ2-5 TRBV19 CASSIGGGPRETQYF
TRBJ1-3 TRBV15 CATSRVYDPGNTIYF
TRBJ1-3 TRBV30 CAWSGISGNTIYF
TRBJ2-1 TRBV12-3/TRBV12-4 CASSPLGASYNEQFF
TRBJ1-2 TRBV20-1 CSASPGYTF
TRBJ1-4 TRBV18 CASSPSGAANEKLFF
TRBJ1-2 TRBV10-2 CASSVQFYGYTF
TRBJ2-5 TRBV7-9 CASSLGLEGHGLTQYF
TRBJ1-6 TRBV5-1 CASSLGGTDNSPLHF
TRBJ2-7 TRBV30 CAWTTFVRDREDHEQYF
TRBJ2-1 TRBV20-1 CSARDRTGIEQFF
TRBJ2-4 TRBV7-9 CASSREGGASTKNIQYF
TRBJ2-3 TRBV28 CASSLFGGARADTQYF
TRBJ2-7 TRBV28 CASTSPGVVAYEQYF
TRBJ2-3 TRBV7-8 CASSLRRLAGTRDTQYF